The entry below describes one T cell receptor beta chain. Its antigen is unknown. No much larger clonotype is one base removed from it; base qualities were not supplied. Other DNA sequences within the sample encode an identical CDR3. From the germline V gene (reference sequence), CDR1 is MNHEY and CDR2 is SMNVEV. The CDR3 starts with the cysteine, ends with the phenylalanine, and has 13 residues. Kept here is only the CDR3 DNA, which spans 39 bases and is read in frame from base 1. The junction carries 4 bases between V and J, which are trimmed by 0 bases and 1 base respectively. CD8 naive samples were CD45RO-negative cells positively selected for CCR7, giving a CD45RA+CCR7+ population that excluded TemRA cells. Donors were healthy HIV-negative adults with no recently reported acute infections or vaccinations. All donors were Caucasian adults living in Nashville, Tennessee, USA. Blood was collected by leukapheresis, and PBMCs were isolated by Ficoll-Histopaque density gradient centrifugation and then cryopreserved in liquid nitrogen vapor phase. Analytical flow cytometry was used to check the purity and quantity of each magnetically sorted T cell population. Each sorted fraction had its genomic DNA isolated and then quantified by UV absorbance on a Nanodrop 2000c.

The data are from a study of shared clonotypes between healthy human individuals (dated by TCRdb to 2019 to 2021). In the study overall: The cohort comprised a couple of women and three men aged 18 to 49 years. To increase sequencing depth and limit assay-specific biases, different laboratories used diverse techniques to prepare libraries and sequence TCR repertoires. Between about 0.85 and 10 billion PBMCs per donor were obtained by leukapheresis. For each donor, CD4 naive and CD4 memory were each run on three plates, CD8 naive on two plates, and CD8 memory on one plate. To estimate repertoire size and how much clonotype sharing occurs between individuals, the study deeply sequenced the blood TCR repertoires of about 5 healthy adults. Results the study describes overall, beyond this receptor: Even with the large sequencing depth, rarefaction of the sorted-subset datasets indicated that sequencing was incomplete. Sampling was limited to blood, and TCR repertoires in tissue likely differ from TCR repertoires in blood. Based on pairwise subsampling, the degree of clonotype sharing among donors was expected to be affected by sequencing depth. Naive subsets generally had larger estimated clonotype richness than memory subsets did. The small number of donors limited the genetic and exposure-history diversity represented. Sharing across four donors was observed for around 4.8% of naive CD4, less than 4% of naive CD8, 2% to 2.5% of memory CD4, and roughly 0.4% of memory CD8 clonotypes. Higher generation probabilities were observed for clonotypes shared by all four sorted-subset donors than for non-shared clonotypes.

TCR CDR3 regions were amplified from genomic DNA by multiplex PCR using the deep immunoSEQ assay. For each cell subset, the extracted genomic DNA was distributed evenly across all wells of several immunoSEQ 96-well plates, and each plate served as one replicate. For sorted subsets, each replicate PCR was loaded with 150 to 250 ng genomic DNA, equivalent to 25,000 to 35,000 T cell genomes. Purified libraries were quantified with a Qubit 3.0 fluorometer, sized on a Bioanalyzer 2100, and re-quantified with the KAPA Library Quantification kit. Every immunoSEQ 96-well plate was sequenced on a dedicated single-read 150-cycle Illumina NextSeq 550 flow cell. Under the source paper's analysis protocol: Because only junctional sequences without quality scores were contained in the immunoSEQ output, filtering matching that applied to full-length reads could not be performed. To assign V/J genes and CDR3, sequences were annotated against IMGT germline references using PyIR, a Python wrapper for IgBLAST v1.9. Any read was removed if the V/J assignment was weak (E-value above 1e-6), the CDR3 was missing, or the read contained stop codons, out-of-frame junctions, or ambiguous translated residues. V3J clonotypes were defined as sequences sharing an identical inferred V gene, J gene, and CDR3 amino acid sequence. The percentage overlap between two repertoires was calculated by dividing the number of shared unique clonotypes by the size of the smaller repertoire. Three approaches were used to assess repertoire richness: RTK rarefaction, the Chao1 estimator, and Recon v2.1 estimates of unobserved clonotypes. Generation probabilities for all TCRbeta clonotypes obtained by the gDNA method from a handful of donors were computed using OLGA. The source is immuneACCESS, and TCRdb retained only in-frame sequences with V and J called. Part of the clones is not carried over; for the studies checked, unresolved V genes explain less than half of this, and the remainder is unexplained. V and J calls and clone size are copied from that table; D and trimming were computed from the DNA. The sample yields roughly 550,000 clones; about 95% were counted once. Clones ranked in the top ten supply 0.085% to 0.11% of the sample.

The sequence was obtained from a young woman in good health. This sequence uses TRBV27 and TRBJ2-7; the D gene identity is not certain. Material: naive CD8+ T cells sorted from blood. This specimen's cell subset or site label, interpreted: CD45RA+CCR7+. In nucleotide form, the sequence is TGTGCCAGCAGTTTATCAGGGTCCTACGAGCAGTACTTC. This encodes CASSLSGSYEQYF.